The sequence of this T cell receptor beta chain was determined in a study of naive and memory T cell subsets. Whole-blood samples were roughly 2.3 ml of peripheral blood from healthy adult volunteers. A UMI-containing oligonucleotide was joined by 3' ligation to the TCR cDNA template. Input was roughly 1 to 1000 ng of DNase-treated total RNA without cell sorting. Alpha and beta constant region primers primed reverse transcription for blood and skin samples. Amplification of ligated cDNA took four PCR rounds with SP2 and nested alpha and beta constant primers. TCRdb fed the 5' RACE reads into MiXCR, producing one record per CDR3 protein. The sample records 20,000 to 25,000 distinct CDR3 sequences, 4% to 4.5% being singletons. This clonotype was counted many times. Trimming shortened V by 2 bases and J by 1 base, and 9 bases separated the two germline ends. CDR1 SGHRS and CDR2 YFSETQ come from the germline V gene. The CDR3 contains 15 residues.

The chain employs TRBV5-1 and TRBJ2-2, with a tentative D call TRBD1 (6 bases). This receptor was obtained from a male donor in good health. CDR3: CASSFGQLNTGELFF. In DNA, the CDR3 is TGCGCCAGCAGCTTTGGACAGCTGAACACCGGGGAGCTGTTTTTT.